Here is one TCR beta chain with its context. Its antigen is unknown. This sample is drawn from a study of graft-versus-host responses after intestinal transplantation. Turning to the study itself: Once they had received anti-thymocyte globulin induction, all recipients took tacrolimus and steroids for approximately three years.

Only in-frame clones appear in the TCRdb table, and some are missing; sequencing was by immunoSEQ multiplex PCR. Among around 77,000 clones listed, 94% were seen once. The TCR comes from a human donor who received an intestinal transplant. The input for sequencing was unstimulated CD8+ T cells sorted from spleen or lymph node cells, taken before intestinal transplant.

This CDR3 is CASSYVGLAGSEQYF. CDR3 nucleotide sequence: TGTGCCAGCAGTTACGTTGGACTAGCGGGATCGGAGCAGTACTTC. The gene calls are TRBV6-9 and TRBJ2-7; 12 nucleotides align to TRBD2. After removal of 3 bases from V and 7 bases from J, the junction contained 7 bases not matched to a gene. CDR1 is MNHGY, CDR2 SVAAGI, per germline. This CDR3 comprises 15 residues.